This T cell receptor beta chain was sequenced in a study of OX40 agonist ivuxolimab in advanced cancers. Germline lookup yields CDR1 GTSNPN and CDR2 SVGIG (reference sequence). This CDR3 comprises 12 residues. The assay was immunoSEQ multiplex PCR, and TCRdb's table has in-frame clones only and misses some. This table has around 70,000 clones, roughly 84% appearing once. The source was CD4+ or CD8+ T cells sorted from blood, collected in a trial of the OX40 agonist ivuxolimab. The chain joins TRBV30 to TRBJ1-2; 10 bases align to TRBD1. The sequence came from an adult with an advanced solid tumor such as melanoma, head and neck, liver or kidney cancer. The CDR3 protein is CASPDRGYGYTF. The DNA for the CDR3 is TGTGCTTCCCCGGACAGGGGGTATGGCTACACCTTC.